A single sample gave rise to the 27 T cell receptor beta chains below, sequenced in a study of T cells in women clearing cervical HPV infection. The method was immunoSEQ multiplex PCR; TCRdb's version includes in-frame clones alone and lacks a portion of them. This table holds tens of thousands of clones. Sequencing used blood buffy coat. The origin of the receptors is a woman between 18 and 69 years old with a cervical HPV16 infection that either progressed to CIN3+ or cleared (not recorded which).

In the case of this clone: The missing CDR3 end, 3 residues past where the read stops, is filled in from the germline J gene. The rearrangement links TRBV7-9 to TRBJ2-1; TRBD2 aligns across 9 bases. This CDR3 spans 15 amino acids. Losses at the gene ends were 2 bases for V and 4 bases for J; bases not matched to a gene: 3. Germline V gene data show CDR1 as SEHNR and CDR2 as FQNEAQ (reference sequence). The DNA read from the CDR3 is TGTGCCAGCAGCTTAAGCGGGGGGAGGTACAATGAG. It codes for CASSLSGGRYNE. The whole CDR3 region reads CASSLSGGRYNEQFF.

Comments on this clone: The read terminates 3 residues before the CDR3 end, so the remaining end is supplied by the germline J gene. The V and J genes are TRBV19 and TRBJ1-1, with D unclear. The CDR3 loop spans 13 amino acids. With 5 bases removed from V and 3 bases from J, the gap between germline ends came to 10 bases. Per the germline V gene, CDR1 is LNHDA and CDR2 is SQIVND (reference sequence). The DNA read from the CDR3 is TGTGCCAGTAGTCCCTCGGGTCACACTGAA. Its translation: CASSPSGHTE. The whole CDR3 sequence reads CASSPSGHTEAFF.

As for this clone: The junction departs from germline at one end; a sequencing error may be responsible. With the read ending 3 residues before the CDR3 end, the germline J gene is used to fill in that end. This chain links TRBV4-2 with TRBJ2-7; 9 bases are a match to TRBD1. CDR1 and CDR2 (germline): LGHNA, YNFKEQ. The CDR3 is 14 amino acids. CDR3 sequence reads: CASSLRDRVGEQYF. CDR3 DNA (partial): TGCGCCAGCAGCCTCCGGGACAGGGTTGGCGAG.

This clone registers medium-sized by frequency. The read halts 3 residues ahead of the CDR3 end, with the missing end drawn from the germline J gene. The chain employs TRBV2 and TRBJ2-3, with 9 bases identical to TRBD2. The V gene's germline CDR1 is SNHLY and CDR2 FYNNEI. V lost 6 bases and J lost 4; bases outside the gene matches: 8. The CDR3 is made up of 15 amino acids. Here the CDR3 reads CASSALTSGADTQYF. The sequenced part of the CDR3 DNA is TGTGCCAGCAGCGCTCTGACTAGCGGCGCAGATACG.

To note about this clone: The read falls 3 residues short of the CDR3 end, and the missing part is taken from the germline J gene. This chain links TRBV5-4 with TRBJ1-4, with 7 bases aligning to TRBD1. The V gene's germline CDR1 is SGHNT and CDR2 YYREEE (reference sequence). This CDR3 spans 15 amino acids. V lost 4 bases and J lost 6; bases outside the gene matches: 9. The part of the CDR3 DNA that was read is TGTGCCAGCAGCCTAGGGGGCCCGAAGGATGAAAAA. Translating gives CASSLGGPKDEK. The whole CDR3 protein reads CASSLGGPKDEKLFF.

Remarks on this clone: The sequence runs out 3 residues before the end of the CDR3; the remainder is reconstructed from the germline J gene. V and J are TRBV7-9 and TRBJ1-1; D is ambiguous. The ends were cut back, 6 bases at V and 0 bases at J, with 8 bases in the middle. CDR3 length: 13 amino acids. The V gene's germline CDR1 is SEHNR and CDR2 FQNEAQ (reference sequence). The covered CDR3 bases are TGTGCCAGCAGTCTTACAGTGAACACTGAA. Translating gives CASSLTVNTE. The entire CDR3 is CASSLTVNTEAFF.

Here the CDR3 reads CSATRDTDYEQYF. The sequenced CDR3 bases are TGCAGTGCTACGCGGGACACCGACTACGAG. The chain has TRBV20-1 and TRBJ2-7, with D perhaps matching TRBD1 or TRBD2 (6 bases each). The read is 3 residues too short to cover the CDR3 end, so that end is filled in from the germline J gene. CDR1 and CDR2 (germline): DFQATT, SNEGSKA (reference sequence). The CDR3 covers 13 residues. Between the trimmed V and J ends, which lost 4 bases and 3 bases, there was a span of 13 bases.

CDR3 in amino acids: CSAPDRVSNQPQHF. Partial CDR3 DNA: TGCAGTGCTCCCGACAGAGTTAGCAATCAGCCC. The J gene is TRBJ1-5, the V gene TRBV20-1; a weak D match, TRBD1 (5 bases). From the germline J gene comes the end of the CDR3, since the read stops 3 residues before it. The germline gives CDR1 DFQATT, CDR2 SNEGSKA (reference sequence). The germline V and J ends were trimmed by 5 bases and 0 bases, with 11 bases remaining between them. The CDR3 is made up of 14 amino acids.

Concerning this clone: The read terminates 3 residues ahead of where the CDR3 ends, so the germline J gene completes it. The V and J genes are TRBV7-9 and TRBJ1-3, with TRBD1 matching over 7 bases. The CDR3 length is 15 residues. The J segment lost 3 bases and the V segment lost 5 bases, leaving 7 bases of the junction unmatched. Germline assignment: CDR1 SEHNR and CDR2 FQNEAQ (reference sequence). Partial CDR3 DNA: TGTGCCAGCAGCCCGGACAGGACTGGTGGAAACACC. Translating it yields CASSPDRTGGNT. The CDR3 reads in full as CASSPDRTGGNTIYF. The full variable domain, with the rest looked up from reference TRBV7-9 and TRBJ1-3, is DTGVSQNPRHKITKRGQNVTFRCDPISEHNRLYWYRQTLGQGPEFLTYFQNEAQLEKSRLLSDRFSAERPKGSFSTLEIQRTEQGDSAMYLCASSPDRTGGNTIYFGEGSWLTVV.

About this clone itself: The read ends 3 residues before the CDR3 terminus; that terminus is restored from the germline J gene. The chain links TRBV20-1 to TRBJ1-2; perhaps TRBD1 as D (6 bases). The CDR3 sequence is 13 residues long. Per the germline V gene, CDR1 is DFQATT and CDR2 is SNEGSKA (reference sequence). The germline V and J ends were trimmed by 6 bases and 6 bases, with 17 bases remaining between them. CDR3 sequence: CSANPYRAHGYTF. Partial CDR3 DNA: TGCAGTGCGAATCCTTACAGGGCCCATGGC.

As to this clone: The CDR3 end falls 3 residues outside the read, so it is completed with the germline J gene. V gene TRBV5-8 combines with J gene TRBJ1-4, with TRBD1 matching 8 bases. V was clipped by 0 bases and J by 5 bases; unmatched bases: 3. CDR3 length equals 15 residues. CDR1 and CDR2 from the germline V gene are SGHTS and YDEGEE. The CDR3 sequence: CASSLGRTGNEKLFF. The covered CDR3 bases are TGTGCCAGCAGCTTGGGCCGGACAGGGAATGAAAAA.

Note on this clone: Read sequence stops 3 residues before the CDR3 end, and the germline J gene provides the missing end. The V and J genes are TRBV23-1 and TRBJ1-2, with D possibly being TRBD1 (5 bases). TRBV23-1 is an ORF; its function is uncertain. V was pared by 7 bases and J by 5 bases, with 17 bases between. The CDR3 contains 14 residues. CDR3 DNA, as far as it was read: TGCGCCAGCACATCTCGCAAAGGGGCGTATGGC. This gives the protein CASTSRKGAYG. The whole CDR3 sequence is CASTSRKGAYGYTF.

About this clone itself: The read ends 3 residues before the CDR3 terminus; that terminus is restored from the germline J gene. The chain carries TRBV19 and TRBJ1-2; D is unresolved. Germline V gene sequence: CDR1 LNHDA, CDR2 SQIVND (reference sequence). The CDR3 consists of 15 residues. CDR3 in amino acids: CASSMVVGITDTYTF. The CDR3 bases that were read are TGTGCCAGTAGTATGGTCGTGGGTATCACAGATACC.

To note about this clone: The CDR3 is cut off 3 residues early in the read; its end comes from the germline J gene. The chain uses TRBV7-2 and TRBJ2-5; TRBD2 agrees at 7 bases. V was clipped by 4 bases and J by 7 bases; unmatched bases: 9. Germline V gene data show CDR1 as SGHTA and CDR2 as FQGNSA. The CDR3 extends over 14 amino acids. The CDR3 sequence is CASSSDSGTTTQYF. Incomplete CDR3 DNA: TGTGCCAGCAGCTCGGATTCCGGGACTACGACC.

The sequenced part of the CDR3 DNA is TGTGCCTGGAGTTTGACAGGGGTGCCCACTGAA. This codes for CAWSLTGVPTE. The CDR3 in its entirety is CAWSLTGVPTEAFF. The chain uses TRBV30 and TRBJ1-1; 8 bases are a match to TRBD1. The observed sequence ends 3 residues before the CDR3 terminus, with the missing tail filled in from the germline J gene. V lost 2 bases to trimming and J lost 4 bases; unmatched junction nucleotides: 6. CDR1 is GTSNPN, CDR2 SVGIG, per germline (reference sequence). The CDR3 contains 14 residues.

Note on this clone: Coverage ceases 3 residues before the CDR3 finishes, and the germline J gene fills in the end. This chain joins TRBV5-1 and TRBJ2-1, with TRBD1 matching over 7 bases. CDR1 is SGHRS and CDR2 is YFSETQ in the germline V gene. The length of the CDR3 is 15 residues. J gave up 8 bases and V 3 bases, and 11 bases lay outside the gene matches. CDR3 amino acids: CASSSPGQNGDEQFF. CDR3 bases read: TGCGCCAGCAGCTCACCGGGACAGAATGGGGATGAG.

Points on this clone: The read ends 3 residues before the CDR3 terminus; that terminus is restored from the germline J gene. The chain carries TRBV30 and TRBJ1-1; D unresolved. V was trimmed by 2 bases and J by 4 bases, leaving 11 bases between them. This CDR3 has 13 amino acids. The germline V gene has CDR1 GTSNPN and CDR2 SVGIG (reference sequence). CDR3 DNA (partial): TGTGCCTGGAGTCCTCTACGGTCCACTGAA. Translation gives CAWSPLRSTE. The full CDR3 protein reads CAWSPLRSTEAFF.

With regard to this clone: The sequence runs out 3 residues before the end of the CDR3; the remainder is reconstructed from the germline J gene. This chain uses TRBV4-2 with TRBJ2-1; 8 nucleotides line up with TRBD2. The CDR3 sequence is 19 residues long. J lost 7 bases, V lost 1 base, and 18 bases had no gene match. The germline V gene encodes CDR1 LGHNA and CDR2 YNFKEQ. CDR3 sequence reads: CASSQALPWLSGGSNEQFF. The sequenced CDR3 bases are TGTGCCAGCAGCCAAGCCCTACCGTGGCTGAGCGGGGGTTCTAATGAG.

CDR3 loop: CASSLEGRSNQPQHF. The CDR3 DNA, read in part, is TGCGCCAGCAGCTTGGAGGGCAGGTCCAATCAGCCC. The chain carries TRBV5-1 and TRBJ1-5; D gene unclear. The CDR3 end falls 3 residues outside the read, so it is completed with the germline J gene. Trimming shortened V by 0 bases and J by 3 bases, and 10 bases separated the two germline ends. Germline CDR1 reads SGHRS; CDR2 reads YFSETQ. The CDR3 loop spans 15 amino acids. Drawing the rest from reference TRBV5-1 and TRBJ1-5, the complete variable domain is KAGVTQTPRYLIKTRGQQVTLSCSPISGHRSVSWYQQTPGQGLQFLFEYFSETQRNKGNFPGRFSGRQFSNSRSEMNVSTLELGDSALYLCASSLEGRSNQPQHFGDGTRLSIL.

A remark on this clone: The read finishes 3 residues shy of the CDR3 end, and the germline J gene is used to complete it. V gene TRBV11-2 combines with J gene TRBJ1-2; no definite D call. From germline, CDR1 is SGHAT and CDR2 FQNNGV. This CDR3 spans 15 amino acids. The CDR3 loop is CASSLDRWQVEGYTF. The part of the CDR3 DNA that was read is TGTGCCAGCAGCTTAGATCGGTGGCAGGTGGAGGGC.

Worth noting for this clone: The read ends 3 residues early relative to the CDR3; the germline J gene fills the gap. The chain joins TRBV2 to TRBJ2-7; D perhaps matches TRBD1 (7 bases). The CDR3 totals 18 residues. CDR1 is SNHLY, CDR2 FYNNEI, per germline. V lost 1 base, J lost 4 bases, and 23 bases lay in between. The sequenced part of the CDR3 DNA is TGTGCCAGCAGTGAAGGATCAGGGGGGCGGACGACAATTTACGAG. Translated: CASSEGSGGRTTIYE. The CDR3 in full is CASSEGSGGRTTIYEQYF.

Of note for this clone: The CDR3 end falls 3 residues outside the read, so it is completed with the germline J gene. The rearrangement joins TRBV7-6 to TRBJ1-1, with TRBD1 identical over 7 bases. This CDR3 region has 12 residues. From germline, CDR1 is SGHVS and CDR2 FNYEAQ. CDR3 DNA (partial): TGTGCCAGCAGCTTAACGGGACAGAAA. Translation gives CASSLTGQK. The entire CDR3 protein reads CASSLTGQKAFF.

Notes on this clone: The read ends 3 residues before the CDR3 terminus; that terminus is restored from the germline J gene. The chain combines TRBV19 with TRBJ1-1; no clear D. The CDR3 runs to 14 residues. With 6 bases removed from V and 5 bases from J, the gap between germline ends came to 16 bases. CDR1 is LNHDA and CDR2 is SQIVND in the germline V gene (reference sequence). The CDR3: CASSLYPGSTEAFF. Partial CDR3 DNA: TGTGCCAGTAGCCTCTACCCGGGGAGTACTGAA. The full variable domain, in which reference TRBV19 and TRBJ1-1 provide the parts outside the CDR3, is DGGITQSPKYLFRKEGQNVTLSCEQNLNHDAMYWYRQDPGQGLRLIYYSQIVNDFQKGDIAEGYSVSREKKESFPLTVTSAQKNPTAFYLCASSLYPGSTEAFFGQGTRLTVV.

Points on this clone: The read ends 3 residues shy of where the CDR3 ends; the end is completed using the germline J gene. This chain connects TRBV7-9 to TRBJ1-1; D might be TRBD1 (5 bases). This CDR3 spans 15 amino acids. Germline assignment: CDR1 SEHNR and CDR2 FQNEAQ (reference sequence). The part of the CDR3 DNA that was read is TGTGCCAGCAGCGCGGGACTAGTAGGCTACAATGAG. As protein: CASSAGLVGYNE. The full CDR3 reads CASSAGLVGYNEAFF. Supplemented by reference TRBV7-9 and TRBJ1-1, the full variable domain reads DTGVSQNPRHKITKRGQNVTFRCDPISEHNRLYWYRQTLGQGPEFLTYFQNEAQLEKSRLLSDRFSAERPKGSFSTLEIQRTEQGDSAMYLCASSAGLVGYNEAFFGQGTRLTVV.

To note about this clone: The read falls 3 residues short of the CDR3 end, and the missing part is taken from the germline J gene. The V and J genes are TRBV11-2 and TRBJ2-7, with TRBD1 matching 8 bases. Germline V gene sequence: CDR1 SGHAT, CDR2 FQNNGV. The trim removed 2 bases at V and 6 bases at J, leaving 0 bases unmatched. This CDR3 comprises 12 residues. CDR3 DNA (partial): TGTGCCAGCAGCTTAACAGGGGGCGAG. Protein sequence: CASSLTGGE. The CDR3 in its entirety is CASSLTGGEQYF.

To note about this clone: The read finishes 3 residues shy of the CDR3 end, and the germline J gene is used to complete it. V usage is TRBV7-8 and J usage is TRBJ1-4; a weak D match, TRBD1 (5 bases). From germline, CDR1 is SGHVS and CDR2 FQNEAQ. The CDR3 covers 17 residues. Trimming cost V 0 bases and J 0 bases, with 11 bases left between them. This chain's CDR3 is CASSLARQLATNEKLFF. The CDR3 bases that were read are TGTGCCAGCAGCTTAGCGCGACAGCTTGCAACTAATGAAAAA.

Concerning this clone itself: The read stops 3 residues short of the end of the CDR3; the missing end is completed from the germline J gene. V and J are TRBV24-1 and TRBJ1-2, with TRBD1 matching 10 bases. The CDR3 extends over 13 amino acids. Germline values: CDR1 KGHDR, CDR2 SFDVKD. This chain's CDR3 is CATSDSGTGAYTF. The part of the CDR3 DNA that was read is TGTGCCACCAGTGATTCAGGGACAGGGGCA.